These T cell receptor beta chains were read from a single sample in a study of T cells in Graves' hyperthyroidism and ophthalmopathy. A single record per CDR3 protein comes from TCRdb applying MiXCR to the multiplex PCR reads. This repertoire shows roughly 710,000 distinct CDR3 sequences, under 45% found once; its top ten account for approximately 31%. Sequenced input: blood. The source of these receptors is a woman aged 40 to 50 with Graves' hyperthyroidism. Both conserved end residues are part of each CDR3. The order of the fields is V gene, clone size, J gene, D gene, CDR3 DNA, CDR3 protein. A D gene is named only where the DNA matches it firmly. The size entry is marked missing in some rows and otherwise reads once, few, many or a size class.

V: TRBV5-4
size: -
J: TRBJ2-2
D: TRBD1
DNA: TGTGCCAGCAGCCATCGGACAGGGCACACCGGGGAGCTGTTTTTT
CDR3: CASSHRTGHTGELFF

V: TRBV7-2
size: -
J: TRBJ2-1
D: TRBD1
DNA: TGTGCCAGCAGCCAATTTGGGACAGGGTTTCGAGAGCAGTTCTTC
CDR3: CASSQFGTGFREQFF

V: TRBV24-1
size: -
J: TRBJ2-2
D: TRBD2
DNA: TGTGCCACCAGTGAAAGCGGGAGGAACACCGGGGAGCTGTTTTTT
CDR3: CATSESGRNTGELFF

V: TRBV6-5
size: -
J: TRBJ1-1
D: TRBD1
DNA: TGTGCCAGCAGTTACAGGGGGCGCGTGAACACTGAAGCTTTCTTT
CDR3: CASSYRGRVNTEAFF

V: TRBV2
size: many
J: TRBJ1-3
D: -
DNA: TGTGCCAGCAGTCCCCCCGACGGGGACTCTGGAAACACCATATATTTT
CDR3: CASSPPDGDSGNTIYF

V: TRBV10-3
size: -
J: TRBJ2-7
D: -
DNA: TGTGCCAGCAGTTACTCAACAAAAACACTCTACGAGCAGTACTTC
CDR3: CASSYSTKTLYEQYF

V: TRBV5-4
size: many
J: TRBJ2-5
D: -
DNA: TGTGCCAGCAGCACTACTCAAGGAGGGACCCAGTACTTC
CDR3: CASSTTQGGTQYF

V: TRBV15
size: -
J: TRBJ1-5
D: TRBD1
DNA: TGTGCCACCAGCAGTGTTAGTGGGGACAGAAATCAGCCCCAGCATTTT
CDR3: CATSSVSGDRNQPQHF

V: TRBV7-6
size: many
J: TRBJ1-5
D: -
DNA: TGTGCCAGCAGCTTATACGCAGGGCAACGCAATCAGCCCCAGCATTTT
CDR3: CASSLYAGQRNQPQHF

V: TRBV19
size: many
J: TRBJ1-4
D: -
DNA: TGTGCCAGTAGTACCACAGGGAGGCAGGAAAAACTGTTTTTT
CDR3: CASSTTGRQEKLFF

V: TRBV7-9
size: many
J: TRBJ1-6
D: TRBD1
DNA: TGTGCCAGCAGCTACGGACAGGGAGGGAATTCACCCCTCCACTTT
CDR3: CASSYGQGGNSPLHF

V: TRBV10-3
size: -
J: TRBJ1-1
D: -
DNA: TGTGCCAGCAATATCCCTAGACGGATGAACACTGAAGCTTTCTTT
CDR3: CASNIPRRMNTEAFF

V: TRBV7-9
size: once
J: TRBJ1-4
D: TRBD1
DNA: TGTGCCAGCTTATCCGGACAGGGCCACGAAAAACTGTTTTTT
CDR3: CASLSGQGHEKLFF

V: TRBV19
size: -
J: TRBJ1-1
D: TRBD1
DNA: TGTGCCAGTAGCCTTCCAATGACAGGGCTGAACACTGAAGCTTTCTTT
CDR3: CASSLPMTGLNTEAFF

V: TRBV7-2
size: many
J: TRBJ2-7
D: TRBD1
DNA: TGTGCCAGCAGCTCGGACAGGGCCTCCTACGAGCAGTACTTC
CDR3: CASSSDRASYEQYF

V: TRBV5-6
size: few
J: TRBJ1-5
D: -
DNA: TGTGCCAGCAGCTTGCGAGGAGGGGCGCGGGGCAATCAGCCCCAGCATTTT
CDR3: CASSLRGGARGNQPQHF

V: TRBV7-9
size: -
J: TRBJ1-2
D: TRBD1
DNA: TGCGCCAGCAGACAGGGGGCCTATGGGGAGACGAACTATGGCTACACCTTC
CDR3: CASRQGAYGETNYGYTF

V: TRBV6-2/TRBV6-3
size: -
J: TRBJ2-7
D: -
DNA: TGTGCCAGCAGTTACGCAGGGATCTACGAGCAGTACTTC
CDR3: CASSYAGIYEQYF

V: TRBV7-3
size: many
J: TRBJ1-2
D: -
DNA: TGTGCCAGCAGCCCAGACATAAACTATGGCTACACCTTC
CDR3: CASSPDINYGYTF

V: TRBV7-2
size: many
J: TRBJ2-6
D: -
DNA: TGTGCCAGCAGCCCACCCGGGGCCAACGTCCTGACTTTC
CDR3: CASSPPGANVLTF

V: TRBV18
size: -
J: TRBJ2-7
D: -
DNA: TGTGCCAGCTCAAAGACAGTCTACGAGCAGTACTTC
CDR3: CASSKTVYEQYF

V: TRBV10-3
size: few
J: TRBJ1-1
D: -
DNA: TGTGCCATCAGTGCTAGTTTCTCTGAAGCTTTCTTT
CDR3: CAISASFSEAFF

V: TRBV9
size: many
J: TRBJ2-7
D: -
DNA: TGTGCCAGCAGCGTAAGTGAGGTTTCCTACGAGCAGTACTTC
CDR3: CASSVSEVSYEQYF

V: TRBV6-5
size: -
J: TRBJ1-5
D: -
DNA: TGTGCCGGCATCCTCATCGGGGTAGGGGAGAAGCCCCAGCATTTT
CDR3: CAGILIGVGEKPQHF

V: TRBV7-3
size: -
J: TRBJ2-7
D: TRBD1
DNA: TGTGCCAGCAGCTTACGTCCCGGACAGGCCTACGAGCAGTACTTC
CDR3: CASSLRPGQAYEQYF

V: TRBV9
size: many
J: TRBJ1-5
D: -
DNA: TGTGCCAGCAGCGTAGCGGGGGTCCGGCCCCAGCATTTT
CDR3: CASSVAGVRPQHF

V: TRBV19
size: many
J: TRBJ1-2
D: TRBD1
DNA: TGTGCCAGTAGTATAGATACGGACAGGCACTATGGCTACACCTTC
CDR3: CASSIDTDRHYGYTF

V: TRBV19
size: -
J: TRBJ1-1
D: -
DNA: TGTGCCAGTAGAGAGGGGCTCATGAACACTGAAGCTTTCTTT
CDR3: CASREGLMNTEAFF

V: TRBV7-9
size: -
J: TRBJ1-5
D: -
DNA: TGTGCCAGCAGCCCGGGGGGAGCGGGAGGAGGAGAGACCCAGCATTTT
CDR3: CASSPGGAGGGETQHF

V: TRBV6-5
size: many
J: TRBJ1-2
D: -
DNA: TGTGCCAGCAAGGAGGTCGTGGGCGGCTACACCTTC
CDR3: CASKEVVGGYTF

V: TRBV12-3/TRBV12-4
size: -
J: TRBJ2-5
D: TRBD2
DNA: TGTGCCAGCGGGCGAGGACTAGCGGGAGCTAGAACCTTTGGGGAGACCCAGTACTTC
CDR3: CASGRGLAGARTFGETQYF

V: TRBV20-1
size: -
J: TRBJ2-7
D: -
DNA: TGCAGTGCTAGTCCAGCGGGCCTGACCTACGAGCAGTACTTC
CDR3: CSASPAGLTYEQYF

V: TRBV7-8
size: -
J: TRBJ1-4
D: -
DNA: TGTGCCAGCAGCCCGGATGTGCGGGGCGTAAACGAAAAACTGTTTTTT
CDR3: CASSPDVRGVNEKLFF

V: TRBV29-1
size: -
J: TRBJ2-7
D: -
DNA: TGCAGCGTTGTGGCCCCGGTCTACGAGCAGTACTTC
CDR3: CSVVAPVYEQYF

V: TRBV28
size: -
J: TRBJ1-2
D: -
DNA: TGTGCCAGCAGTTCCGTTAAAGGGGATGGCTACACCTTC
CDR3: CASSSVKGDGYTF

V: TRBV7-9
size: -
J: TRBJ1-4
D: -
DNA: TGTGCCAGCAGCGCCGGACAGAATGAAAAACTGTTTTTT
CDR3: CASSAGQNEKLFF

V: TRBV7-8
size: many
J: TRBJ2-7
D: -
DNA: TGTGCCAGCAGCTTAGACACATCGAGGGGGCAGTACTTC
CDR3: CASSLDTSRGQYF

V: TRBV29-1
size: -
J: TRBJ1-3
D: -
DNA: TGCAGCTTGGGGACCGTGAGCTCTGGAAACACCATATATTTT
CDR3: CSLGTVSSGNTIYF

V: TRBV19
size: -
J: TRBJ2-2
D: -
DNA: TGTGCCAGTAGTATATCGGGGGGCCGCGGCACCGGGGAGCTGTTTTTT
CDR3: CASSISGGRGTGELFF

V: TRBV20-1
size: -
J: TRBJ1-3
D: -
DNA: TGCAGTGCTAGAGATTCGAGATTCACCGACTACCCTGGAAACACCATATATTTT
CDR3: CSARDSRFTDYPGNTIYF

V: TRBV7-3
size: many
J: TRBJ1-6
D: TRBD1
DNA: TGTGCCAGCAGCCTCGGGACAGGGTATTCACCCCTCCACTTT
CDR3: CASSLGTGYSPLHF

V: TRBV12-3/TRBV12-4
size: -
J: TRBJ1-1
D: -
DNA: TGTGCCAGCACCATAGGGGGGGGGCGCGGGACTGAAGCTTTCTTT
CDR3: CASTIGGGRGTEAFF

V: TRBV20-1
size: -
J: TRBJ2-5
D: -
DNA: TGCAGTGCTGGGGCGGAGGGGAAAGAGACCCAGTACTTC
CDR3: CSAGAEGKETQYF

V: TRBV25-1
size: few
J: TRBJ1-2
D: TRBD1
DNA: TGTGCCAGCAGTGGGACAGGGGGTAGGGATGGCTACACCTTC
CDR3: CASSGTGGRDGYTF

V: TRBV6-5
size: many
J: TRBJ1-4
D: -
DNA: TGTGCCAGCAGGGGAGGAGGAGGACTTAATGAAAAACTGTTTTTT
CDR3: CASRGGGGLNEKLFF

V: TRBV12-3/TRBV12-4
size: many
J: TRBJ1-1
D: -
DNA: TGTGCCAGCAGGGTCGACAGAAACACTGAAGCTTTCTTT
CDR3: CASRVDRNTEAFF

V: TRBV6-6
size: few
J: TRBJ1-2
D: TRBD1
DNA: TGTGCCAGCAGTTTTGATAAGGACAGGGGAGACTATGGCTACACCTTC
CDR3: CASSFDKDRGDYGYTF

V: TRBV5-4
size: few
J: TRBJ1-1
D: TRBD1
DNA: TGTGCCAGCAGTGGGGACAGCATGAACACTGAAGCTTCCTTT
CDR3: CASSGDSMNTEASF

V: TRBV12-3/TRBV12-4
size: few
J: TRBJ1-6
D: -
DNA: TGTGCCAGCAGTTTAGCGCTGAGAAATTCACCCCTCCACTTT
CDR3: CASSLALRNSPLHF

V: TRBV5-4
size: few
J: TRBJ2-2
D: -
DNA: TGTGCCAGCAGCTCCTGGACTCCTATGGGCGGGGAGCTGTTTTTT
CDR3: CASSSWTPMGGELFF

V: TRBV12-3/TRBV12-4
size: few
J: TRBJ1-4
D: -
DNA: TGTGCCAGCAGTTCGGCACAAGAGGAAAAACTGTTTTTT
CDR3: CASSSAQEEKLFF

V: TRBV9
size: -
J: TRBJ1-3
D: -
DNA: TGTGCCAGCAGCGTGAACACGGGAAACACCATATATTTT
CDR3: CASSVNTGNTIYF

V: TRBV7-9
size: -
J: TRBJ2-7
D: TRBD1
DNA: TGTGCCAGCTCAACAAATGGACAGGGGGCCTACGAGCAGTACTTC
CDR3: CASSTNGQGAYEQYF

V: TRBV6-5
size: -
J: TRBJ2-7
D: -
DNA: TGTGCCAGCAGGGGGGAGCTCTACGAGCAGTACTTC
CDR3: CASRGELYEQYF

V: TRBV15
size: -
J: TRBJ1-6
D: -
DNA: TGTGCCACCAGCAGCGTTGAGGGTCGGCCCCTCCACTTT
CDR3: CATSSVEGRPLHF

V: TRBV6-6
size: -
J: TRBJ1-6
D: TRBD1
DNA: TGTGCCAGCAGTGAAACTCAACAGGGGGGTCATTCACCCCTCCACTTT
CDR3: CASSETQQGGHSPLHF

V: TRBV11-2
size: -
J: TRBJ2-7
D: -
DNA: TGTGCCAGCAGTGAGGCGGTTACCTACGAGCAGTACTTC
CDR3: CASSEAVTYEQYF

V: TRBV6-4
size: many
J: TRBJ1-2
D: -
DNA: TGTGCCAGCAGTGAGGGGACCCATAAGAAGATCGGCTACACCTTC
CDR3: CASSEGTHKKIGYTF